These T cell receptor beta chains were read from a single sample in a study of CD8 T cells in Susac syndrome. TCRdb passed the immunoSEQ multiplex PCR reads through MiXCR, listing each CDR3 protein once. The data contain about 120,000 distinct CDR3 sequences, approximately 93% of them singletons. The sample consisted of CD4+ T cells from PBMCs. The receptors here all came from a human donor with multiple sclerosis. CDR3s include the opening cysteine and the closing phenylalanine or tryptophan.

v_call	j_call	cdr3_aa
TRBV5-1	TRBJ2-3	CASSLGVDRTRDTQYF
TRBV2	TRBJ1-4	CASTGQGAWEKLFF
TRBV29-1	TRBJ2-3	CSVPGTDTQYF
TRBV20-1	TRBJ2-7	CSARDMGAGRSYEQYF
TRBV28	TRBJ1-2	CASSLGGQLYGYTF
TRBV30	TRBJ1-2	CAWSKGRDYDYTF
TRBV2	TRBJ1-1	CASSEDTGRLGEAFF
TRBV5-6	TRBJ1-6	CASSGAGGASLGSPLHF
TRBV29-1	TRBJ1-3	CSVEGPPSGNTIYF
TRBV7-2	TRBJ2-5	CASSLQASQETQYF
TRBV5-1	TRBJ2-5	CASSPRTEETQYF
TRBV19	TRBJ2-1	CASSPGTSGAYNEQFF
TRBV7-2	TRBJ1-1	CASTPGGASTEAFF
TRBV3-1	TRBJ1-2	CASSPTVGGYTF
TRBV5-1	TRBJ2-1	CASSLLGDWRDNEQFF
TRBV9	TRBJ1-2	CASSAQTGEGYTF
TRBV4-1	TRBJ2-3	CASSQVIDTQYF